The 30 T cell receptor beta chains presented below share a single source sample, sequenced in a study of human T cells and chemical hapten exposure. Regarding time point: patch test 3, about 24 weeks after DPC sensitization. The treatment: therapeutic diphenylcyclopropenone sensitization with weekly scalp DPC. TCRdb redid the calling of the RACE reads with MiXCR, one entry per CDR3 protein. Among roughly 50,000 distinct CDR3 sequences listed, over 9.5% were seen once. The specimen comprised whole blood, sampled in connection with sensitization to the hapten diphenylcyclopropenone (DPC). Every receptor here comes from a woman aged 40 to 50 with alopecia areata. Some clones in this sample may be carry-over from other donors' samples.

This clonotype was seen only a few times. The CDR3 DNA reads as TGTGCCAGTAGTATAGCGGACAGGGGTCTGAACACTGAAGCTTTCTTT. Amino acids: CASSIADRGLNTEAFF. The chain carries TRBV19 and TRBJ1-1; TRBD1 aligns across 9 bases. This CDR3 is 16 amino acids long. V gave up 1 base and J gave up 0 bases; unmatched junction bases: 3. Germline values: CDR1 LNHDA, CDR2 SQIVND (reference sequence).

This rearrangement joins TRBV14 to TRBJ2-7; tentative D call: TRBD1 (5 bases). This CDR3 is built from 14 residues. V lost 0 bases and J lost 2, with 8 bases in between. In germline, CDR1 is SGHDN, CDR2 FVKESK. CDR3 nucleotides: TGTGCCAGCAGCCAAGAGTGGGGCGCCTACGAGCAGTACTTC. It translates to CASSQEWGAYEQYF.

V and J are TRBV7-2 and TRBJ1-1; D unclear. In germline, CDR1 is SGHTA, CDR2 FQGNSA. V shed 7 bases and J shed 0 bases, with 9 bases lying between them. The CDR3 covers 13 residues. CDR3 sequence reads: CASIKALNTEAFF. For the CDR3, the DNA is TGTGCCAGCATTAAGGCTCTGAACACTGAAGCTTTCTTT. The full variable domain, rest sourced from reference TRBV7-2 and TRBJ1-1, is GAGVSQSPSNKVTEKGKDVELRCDPISGHTALYWYRQSLGQGLEFLIYFQGNSAPDKSGLPSDRFSAERTGGSVSTLTIQRTQQEDSAVYLCASIKALNTEAFFGQGTRLTVV.

This clonotype was found a few times. The V gene is TRBV5-1, the J gene TRBJ2-7, with TRBD1 identical over 7 bases. The CDR3 extends over 14 amino acids. Unmatched junction bases numbered 3, after V lost 0 bases and J lost 3 bases. Germline V gives CDR1 SGHRS, CDR2 YFSETQ. The CDR3 sequence is CASSLDGQVYEQYF. DNA of the CDR3: TGCGCCAGCAGCTTGGATGGACAGGTCTACGAGCAGTACTTC.

This clonotype has only a few counts. The chain is built from TRBV2 and TRBJ1-6; D is undetermined. Trimming shortened V by 8 bases and J by 1 base, and 15 bases separated the two germline ends. CDR1 is SNHLY and CDR2 is FYNNEI in the germline V gene. The CDR3 is made up of 16 amino acids. In DNA form, the CDR3 reads TGTGCCAGCGCTCCGGGGATCTTTTCCTATAATTCACCCCTCCACTTT. Its translation: CASAPGIFSYNSPLHF.

This clonotype was detected only a few times. The rearrangement links TRBV3-1 to TRBJ2-2, with TRBD2 matching 13 bases. Germline V gives CDR1 LGHDT, CDR2 YNNKEL (reference sequence). The length of the CDR3 is 16 residues. Germline trimming cut 4 bases from V and 3 bases from J; bases unmatched to any gene: 2. The CDR3 bases are TGTGCCAGCAGCCCGACTAGCGGGGGGTACACCGGGGAGCTGTTTTTT. Amino acid sequence: CASSPTSGGYTGELFF.

This clonotype has a handful of counts. The chain carries TRBV7-9 and TRBJ2-3; possibly TRBD2 for D (5 bases). Trimming shortened V by 5 bases and J by 6 bases, and 15 bases separated the two germline ends. Looked up from germline, CDR1 is SEHNR and CDR2 is FQNEAQ (reference sequence). CDR3 length: 14 amino acids. CDR3 DNA sequence: TGTGCCAGCAGCCCCGAGGGTGATTCGGATACGCAGTATTTT. This encodes CASSPEGDSDTQYF.

This clonotype has a count of ten or more. The rearrangement uses TRBV7-9 and TRBJ2-1; tentatively, D is TRBD2 (5 bases). In germline, CDR1 is SEHNR, CDR2 FQNEAQ (reference sequence). Trimming left V 0 bases short and J 0 bases short, with 6 bases between. This CDR3 spans 15 amino acids. CDR3 in amino acids: CASSLAGSSYNEQFF. CDR3 DNA sequence: TGTGCCAGCAGCTTAGCGGGGAGCTCCTACAATGAGCAGTTCTTC.

This clonotype was detected ten times or more. V gene TRBV6-5 combines with J gene TRBJ2-2; tentative D call: TRBD2 (6 bases). Germline V gives CDR1 MNHEY, CDR2 SVGAGI. Trimming took off 6 bases at V and 7 bases at J, with 21 bases between the two ends. This CDR3 spans 16 amino acids. CDR3 coding DNA: TGTGCCAGCAGGATAGCAGGGACTCCCTTAAGCGGGGAGCTGTTTTTT. It specifies CASRIAGTPLSGELFF.

This sequence joins TRBV5-1 and TRBJ2-2; TRBD2 is a possible D gene (5 bases). The V end lost 4 bases, the J end lost 3 bases, and 10 bases lay between the germline ends. CDR3 length equals 14 residues. CDR1 and CDR2 (germline): SGHRS, YFSETQ. CDR3 in amino acids: CASSRRSDTGELFF. In DNA form, the CDR3 reads TGCGCCAGCAGCCGGAGGTCGGACACCGGGGAGCTGTTTTTT.

CDR3 residues: CASSPSDRGLAQPQHF. CDR3 sequence (DNA): TGTGCCAGCAGCCCCTCGGACAGGGGGTTAGCTCAGCCCCAGCATTTT. The chain combines TRBV3-1 with TRBJ1-5; TRBD1 matches 10 bases. Germline V gene sequence: CDR1 LGHDT, CDR2 YNNKEL (reference sequence). CDR3 length: 16 amino acids. The junction had 9 bases not matched to a gene; V was cut back by 4 bases and J by 6 bases.

A single count supports this clonotype. This chain links TRBV7-3 with TRBJ1-1; TRBD1 matches at 9 bases. CDR1 and CDR2 (germline): SGHTA, FQGTGA. The CDR3 is 15 residues long. Trimming at V came to 5 bases and at J to 1 base, leaving 5 bases not matched to a gene. CDR3 DNA sequence: TGTGCCAGCAGCCCCTGGACAGGGGAGAACACTGAAGCTTTCTTT. Encoded protein: CASSPWTGENTEAFF.

This clonotype was counted only a few times. The rearrangement links TRBV7-2 to TRBJ2-3; TRBD1 agrees at 7 bases. J lost 2 bases, V lost 3 bases, and 5 bases had no gene match. The CDR3 sequence is 15 residues long. Germline V gene lookup returns CDR1 SGHTA and CDR2 FQGNSA. The CDR3: CASSFRQGPTDTQYF. DNA of the CDR3: TGTGCCAGCAGCTTTCGACAGGGACCCACAGATACGCAGTATTTT. Supplemented by reference TRBV7-2 and TRBJ2-3, the full variable domain reads GAGVSQSPSNKVTEKGKDVELRCDPISGHTALYWYRQSLGQGLEFLIYFQGNSAPDKSGLPSDRFSAERTGGSVSTLTIQRTQQEDSAVYLCASSFRQGPTDTQYFGPGTRLTVL.

There are many counts of this clonotype. The V call is TRBV9, the J call TRBJ2-7; D is perhaps TRBD1 or TRBD2 (6 bases each). Germline CDR1 reads SGDLS; CDR2 reads YYNGEE. Trimming removed 1 base from V and 4 bases from J, with 15 bases in between. The CDR3 sequence is 15 residues long. CDR3 loop: CASSVREGGMYEQYF. CDR3 bases: TGTGCCAGCAGCGTAAGGGAAGGGGGGATGTACGAGCAGTACTTC.

This clonotype was recorded a few times. The chain recombines TRBV28 with TRBJ2-7, with D perhaps given as TRBD1 or TRBD2 (5 bases each). Germline V lookup: CDR1 MDHEN, CDR2 SYDVKM. The length of the CDR3 is 11 residues. Between the trimmed V and J ends, which lost 8 bases and 2 bases, there was a span of 7 bases. The CDR3 region has the DNA TGTGCCAGCGGGGGTGCCTACGAGCAGTACTTC. Translated, it gives CASGGAYEQYF.

This clonotype was seen a handful of times. This chain links TRBV4-2 with TRBJ1-5, with no clear D. Trimming shortened V by 4 bases and J by 0 bases, and 13 bases separated the two germline ends. This CDR3 is 16 amino acids long. In germline, CDR1 is LGHNA, CDR2 YNFKEQ. CDR3 nucleotide sequence: TGTGCCAGCAGCCGATCTGAACGCGATAGCAATCAGCCCCAGCATTTT. Residues: CASSRSERDSNQPQHF.

The chain combines TRBV7-2 with TRBJ2-7, with a possible D match to TRBD2 (6 bases). Germline V CDR1 and CDR2: SGHTA, FQGNSA. Trimming pared 3 bases from V and 5 bases from J, leaving 11 bases between. This CDR3 is built from 13 residues. CDR3 sequence: CASSFERGNEQYF. The CDR3 DNA sequence: TGTGCCAGCAGCTTTGAACGGGGGAACGAGCAGTACTTC.

This clonotype was picked up many times. The CDR3 DNA follows: TGCGCCAGCAGCCAAGACCGCACGGATCGGAACACTGAAGCTTTCTTT. It translates to CASSQDRTDRNTEAFF. V and J are TRBV4-3 and TRBJ1-1; D gene uncertain. Germline CDR1 is LGHNA and CDR2 is YSLEER. V was pared by 0 bases and J by 1 base, with 12 bases between. The CDR3 is 16 residues long.

This clonotype showed up just a few times. J is TRBJ1-1 and V is TRBV7-6; no firm D call. The CDR3 is made up of 14 amino acids. Looked up from germline, CDR1 is SGHVS and CDR2 is FNYEAQ. The V end was cut by 1 base, the J end by 4 bases, with 10 bases between. DNA for the CDR3: TGTGCCAGCAGCTTAGAGGTGGCTGGCACTGAAGCTTTCTTT. This encodes CASSLEVAGTEAFF.

The CDR3 region is CASSVNRDRVEQYF. The CDR3 DNA follows: TGTGCCAGCAGCGTGAACCGGGACAGGGTCGAGCAGTACTTC. The genes are TRBV5-4 and TRBJ2-7; 9 bases are a match to TRBD1. This CDR3 contains 14 residues. The germline CDR1 and CDR2 sequences are SGHNT and YYREEE (reference sequence). V lost 4 bases to trimming and J lost 6 bases; unmatched junction nucleotides: 8.

This clonotype was found a few times. The chain couples TRBV12-3 or TRBV12-4 to TRBJ2-2; 10 positions agree with TRBD2. The CDR3 has 14 amino acids. Trimming cost V 4 bases and J 4 bases; bases outside gene matches: 0. The CDR3 loop is CASSWTSGTGELFF. CDR3 DNA sequence: TGTGCCAGCAGTTGGACTAGCGGCACCGGGGAGCTGTTTTTT.

This chain joins TRBV20-1 and TRBJ2-7; TRBD1 aligns across 10 bases. The V and J ends lost 3 bases and 4 bases, in that order; junction bases with no gene match: 3. From germline, CDR1 is DFQATT and CDR2 SNEGSKA (reference sequence). The length of the CDR3 is 13 residues. The CDR3 sequence: CSASRGQGYEQYF. The CDR3 bases are TGCAGTGCTAGCCGGGGACAGGGGTACGAGCAGTACTTC.

This clonotype was detected a few times. This chain links TRBV30 with TRBJ2-6; D perhaps matches TRBD1 (6 bases). Trimming shortened V by 3 bases and J by 0 bases, and 12 bases separated the two germline ends. The CDR3 loop spans 16 amino acids. Germline V CDR1 and CDR2: GTSNPN, SVGIG (reference sequence). The CDR3 protein is CAWSETGISGANVLTF. For the CDR3, the DNA is TGTGCCTGGAGCGAGACAGGAATCTCTGGGGCCAACGTCCTGACTTTC.

This rearrangement joins TRBV5-1 to TRBJ2-3; D gene ambiguous. The CDR3 runs to 14 residues. CDR1 is SGHRS, CDR2 YFSETQ, per germline. Trimming cost V 4 bases and J 1 base, with 10 bases left between them. CDR3 region: CASSQSSGTDTQYF. The CDR3 DNA follows: TGCGCCAGCAGCCAATCTAGTGGCACAGATACGCAGTATTTT.

The rearrangement joins TRBV7-9 to TRBJ1-2; D possibly corresponds to TRBD1 (6 bases). Per germline, CDR1 SEHNR and CDR2 FQNEAQ (reference sequence). Trimming stripped 6 bases from V and 9 bases from J, with 26 bases between. The CDR3 contains 16 residues. The CDR3 is CASSSGQNFALTRYTF. The CDR3, as DNA: TGTGCCAGCAGTTCCGGACAGAATTTTGCCCTTACGCGCTACACCTTC.

The chain combines TRBV7-9 with TRBJ2-2; D call uncertain. The CDR3 sequence is 15 residues long. The V gene's germline CDR1 is SEHNR and CDR2 FQNEAQ (reference sequence). V was pared by 3 bases and J by 2 bases, with 10 bases between. Written as DNA, the CDR3 is TGTGCCAGCAGCTTTATGTCCCTAAACACCGGGGAGCTGTTTTTT. It is translated as CASSFMSLNTGELFF.

This clonotype was seen a handful of times. The chain is built from TRBV19 and TRBJ1-5; no firm D call. The CDR3 extends over 15 amino acids. V lost 3 bases to trimming and J lost 4 bases, with 13 bases between them. Germline V lookup: CDR1 LNHDA, CDR2 SQIVND (reference sequence). This chain's CDR3 is CASSMTWAPNQPQHF. The CDR3 coding sequence is TGTGCCAGTAGTATGACTTGGGCACCGAATCAGCCCCAGCATTTT. Complete variable domain (other parts from reference TRBV19 and TRBJ1-5): DGGITQSPKYLFRKEGQNVTLSCEQNLNHDAMYWYRQDPGQGLRLIYYSQIVNDFQKGDIAEGYSVSREKKESFPLTVTSAQKNPTAFYLCASSMTWAPNQPQHFGDGTRLSIL.

The chain joins TRBV6-2 or TRBV6-3 to TRBJ1-1; D uncertain. The CDR3 contains 13 residues. Germline CDR1 MNHEY, CDR2 SVGEGT. V was trimmed by 6 bases and J by 2 bases, leaving 10 bases between them. CDR3 protein: CASRDRLNTEAFF. The CDR3, as DNA: TGTGCCAGCAGGGACCGTCTCAACACTGAAGCTTTCTTT.

This clonotype was picked up many times. This chain joins TRBV30 and TRBJ1-4; 10 bases line up with TRBD1. The CDR3 contains 14 residues. The germline V gene encodes CDR1 GTSNPN and CDR2 SVGIG (reference sequence). With V trimmed by 4 bases and J by 7 bases, 6 bases remained unmatched. The CDR3 reads CAWTRTGGGEKLFF. The CDR3 coding sequence is TGTGCCTGGACCCGGACAGGGGGTGGTGAAAAACTGTTTTTT.

This clonotype showed up just a few times. This chain links TRBV5-8 with TRBJ1-5; 10 bases map to TRBD1. This CDR3 spans 16 amino acids. CDR1 is SGHTS, CDR2 YDEGEE, per germline. Trimming at V came to 0 bases and at J to 6 bases, leaving 6 bases not matched to a gene. The CDR3 is CASSLGQGAFIQPQHF. CDR3 nucleotides: TGTGCCAGCAGCTTGGGACAGGGGGCCTTCATTCAGCCCCAGCATTTT.